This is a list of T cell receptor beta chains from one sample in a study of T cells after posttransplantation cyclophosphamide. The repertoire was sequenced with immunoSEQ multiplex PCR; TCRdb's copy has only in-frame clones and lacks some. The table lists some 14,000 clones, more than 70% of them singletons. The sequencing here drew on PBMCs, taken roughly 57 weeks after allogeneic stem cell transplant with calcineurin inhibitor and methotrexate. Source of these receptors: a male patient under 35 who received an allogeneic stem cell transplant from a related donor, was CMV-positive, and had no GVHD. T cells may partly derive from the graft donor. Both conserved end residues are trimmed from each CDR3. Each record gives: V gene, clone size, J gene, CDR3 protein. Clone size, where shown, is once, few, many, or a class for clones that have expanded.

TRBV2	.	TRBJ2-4	ASARSSGQLLAKNIQY
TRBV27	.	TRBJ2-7	ASSLAGQSYEQY
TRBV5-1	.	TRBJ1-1	ASSLVMGRTEAF
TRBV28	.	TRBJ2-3	ASSLGPGIAQY
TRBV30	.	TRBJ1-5	AWSVRAGAGQPQH
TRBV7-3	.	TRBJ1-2	ASSLTDRSGYT
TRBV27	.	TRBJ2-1	ASSSLTGSVFFSEQF
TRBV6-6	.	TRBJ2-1	ASRRGYSEQF
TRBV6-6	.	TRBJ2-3	ASSGQRDTQY
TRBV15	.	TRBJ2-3	ATSGSLAGDRDTQY
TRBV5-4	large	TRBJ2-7	ASSLGRSSYEQY
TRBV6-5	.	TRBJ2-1	ASSYSWTSRSEQF
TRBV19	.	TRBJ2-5	ASSSRDQETQY